This TCR beta chain is drawn from a study of T cell responses to AZD1222 COVID-19 vaccine (dated by TCRdb to the early 2020s). About the full investigation: TCR sequencing was performed for roughly 250 trial participants, of whom some 200 were given two doses of AZD1222 and around 25 were given two doses of MenACWY control vaccine. Trial participants were enrolled by age into 18-55, 56-69 and 70-plus year subgroups, with roughly 150, 30 and 60 TCR-sequenced participants respectively. Paper-wide results and their limitations: Because no day 14 peak-response samples were available, the repertoires could be characterized only after the peak T cell response. Vaccine-associated CD4 TCRs spanned the whole spike protein, with dominant responses in regions 160-218 and 743-854. Nearly half of unique spike-specific TCRs reportedly recognized epitopes outside regions mutated in the B.1.351 and B.1.1.7 variants. In the small 56-69-year group, the increase in depth fell short of significance, most likely because of low power. Participants were mostly white British and included more females than males, and it was suggested by the authors that clonal diversity may have been underestimated. Only six or seven AZD1222 recipients were SARS-CoV-2 seropositive at baseline, limiting conclusions about previously exposed vaccinees. A significant rise in spike-specific TCR breadth and depth was observed after two AZD1222 doses relative to day 0 and relative to MenACWY recipients.

Per the publication, the time point label means: about 28 days (+/-7) after the second vaccine dose. The treatment or condition label corresponds to: meningococcal conjugate vaccine given as trial control. Vaccinee samples were obtained from the UK trials COV001 and COV002, which included a single-blind randomized controlled phase 2/3 trial of AZD1222 (ChAdOx1 nCoV-19) in healthy adults. For TCRbeta chain sequencing, PBMC samples were collected from trial participants at day 0 and at day 28 after the second dose. As regards this clone: Its antigen has not been determined. The record has no base qualities; no much larger clone is one base away.

CDR1 and CDR2 are read off the germline V gene as SGHRS and YFSETQ. From cysteine to phenylalanine, the CDR3 is 14 amino acids long. The only DNA kept is the CDR3, 42 bases in frame from the first base. A distance of 15 bases separates the germline ends of V and J, which lose 2 bases and 7 bases respectively. The CDR3 regions of human TCRbeta chains were subjected to immunosequencing. The authors' analysis ran thus. Repertoire TCRs were matched against a reference library of SARS-CoV-2-specific TCRs generated with the MIRA antigen-specificity platform. Breadth meant the fraction of unique TCRs that were SARS-CoV-2-associated, whereas depth meant the fraction of total T cells that were SARS-CoV-2-associated. Using the MIRA data, each spike-specific TCR was assigned both to the spike region to which the TCR was reactive and to a CD4 or CD8 class. Log10-transformed breadth and depth values were compared by one-way ANOVA with Sidak's multiple comparisons tests. The source is immuneACCESS, and TCRdb retained only in-frame sequences with V and J called. Part of the clones is not carried over; for the studies checked, unresolved V genes explain less than half of this, and the remainder is unexplained. From that table come the V and J calls and clone size; the DNA was used to work out D and trimming. The sample table shows about 180,000 clones, and approximately 95% are seen once. Roughly 1% of the sample lies in the top ten.

The chain is encoded by TRBV5-1 joined to TRBJ1-2; the D region possibly corresponds to TRBD1 (6 bases align). This clonotype was obtained from an adult who received the MenACWY meningococcal vaccine as a control. Here the sequenced sample was peripheral blood, taken 28 days after the second dose of the MenACWY control vaccine. The DNA is TGCGCCAGCAGCTTTATATTGGGAGGGGGTGGCTACACCTTC. It translates as CASSFILGGGGYTF.